The subject of this entry is one T cell receptor beta chain. The table came from immunoSEQ multiplex PCR; TCRdb's copy has only in-frame clones and leaves some out. The sample shows about 80,000 clones, roughly 80% of them seen only once. CDR3 size: 14 residues. After removal of 6 bases from V and 1 base from J, the junction contained 5 bases not matched to a gene. Germline V gene lookup returns CDR1 SNHLY and CDR2 FYNNEI. The data originate from a study of blood T cell repertoires in COVID-19. The rearrangement links TRBV2 to TRBJ1-1; 7 nucleotides line up with TRBD1. This TCR came from an elderly man with active or convalescent COVID-19. Sequencing used peripheral blood. The CDR3 DNA reads as TGTGCCAGCAGCAGAGGGGGCCAGAACACTGAAGCTTTCTTT. This encodes CASSRGGQNTEAFF. Full variable domain (missing parts from reference TRBV2 and TRBJ1-1): EPEVTQTPSHQVTQMGQEVILRCVPISNHLYFYWYRQILGQKVEFLVSFYNNEISEKSEIFDDQFSVERPDGSNFTLKIRSTKLEDSAMYFCASSRGGQNTEAFFGQGTRLTVV.